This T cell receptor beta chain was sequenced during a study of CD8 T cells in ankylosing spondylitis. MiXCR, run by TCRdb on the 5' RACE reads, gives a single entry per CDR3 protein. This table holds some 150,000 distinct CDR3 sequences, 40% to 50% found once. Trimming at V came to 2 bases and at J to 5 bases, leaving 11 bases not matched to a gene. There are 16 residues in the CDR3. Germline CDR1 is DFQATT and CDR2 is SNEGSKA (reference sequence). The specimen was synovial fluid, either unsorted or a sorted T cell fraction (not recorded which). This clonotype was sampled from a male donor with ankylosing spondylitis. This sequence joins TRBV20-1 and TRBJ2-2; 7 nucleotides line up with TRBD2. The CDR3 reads CSARRGRKSPTGELFF. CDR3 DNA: TGCAGTGCTAGACGCGGGAGAAAGAGTCCTACCGGGGAGCTGTTTTTT.